This T cell receptor (beta chain) stems from a study of blood T cell repertoires in COVID-19 (dated by TCRdb to about 2020). At the level of the whole study: Samples from collaborators originated in the United States, Italy and Spain and spanned both the acute and convalescent phases of COVID-19. The material from the prospective study consisted of cDNA or gDNA derived from T cells, B-cell-depleted T cells, or PBMCs. Deeply sampled blood TCRbeta repertoires from subjects exposed to, actively infected with, or recovered from COVID-19 were included in the dataset. A freely available public database, intended as a resource for researchers studying the immune response to SARS-CoV-2, is where the repertoires were released. Samples came from the ongoing ImmuneRACE study (first 160 participants) plus 1,254 subjects from 6 global collaborators. A de-identified subject ID, COVID-19 status, age in years and sex were almost always included in the sample metadata. Where available, HLA class I and class II types were obtained from metadata supplied by the sample provider rather than from assay-based typing.

The study at large found these results: Clinical and demographic metadata were provided uncurated, with the amount varying by source and participant.

For this clone: No antigen is known for it. No base-level quality is on record; no much larger clone is a single base apart.

Another Seattle source contributed samples from volunteer blood donors who had recovered from COVID-19. The collaborating institutions used their own protocols to collect whole blood in K2EDTA tubes. For TCRbeta analysis, collaborators shipped samples in one of three forms: frozen whole blood, isolated PBMCs, or DNA extracted from either of those sample types. TCRbeta CDR3 regions were amplified from genomic DNA by means of the immunoSEQ Assay, a bias-controlled multiplex PCR. The source study handled its data this way. Within the assay, amplification of reference gene primers was used to estimate how many nucleated cells each sample contained. To quantify the absolute abundance of each unique TCRbeta CDR3 rearrangement, sequence reads were collapsed and filtered. For each sample, productive Simpson clonality was calculated as the square root of Simpson's diversity index over productive rearrangements. Sourced from immuneACCESS, this table was stored by TCRdb with only in-frame sequences that have V and J called. A share of the clones is absent; for the studies checked, an unresolved V gene accounts for under half, and the remainder has no known explanation. For V, J and clone size, that table is used; D and trimming come from the DNA. Here the sample has approximately 240,000 clones; about 85% occur a single time. Jointly, the top ten make up under 3.5% of the sample.

After removal of 5 bases from V and 0 bases from J, the junction retains 6 bases not matched to a gene. The CDR3, cysteine through phenylalanine, is 16 amino acids long. The only DNA kept is the CDR3, 48 bases in frame from the first base. Via the germline V gene (reference sequence), CDR1 is MNHNY and CDR2 SVGAGI. The chain joins TRBV6-6 to TRBJ1-5, with TRBD1 matching 8 junction bases. The sequencing sample was made of peripheral blood. This sequence was found in a man in his forties or fifties who had recovered from COVID-19. The nucleotide sequence reads TGTGCCAGCAGTAATGGACAGGGTGGTAGCAATCAGCCCCAGCATTTT. It translates to CASSNGQGGSNQPQHF.